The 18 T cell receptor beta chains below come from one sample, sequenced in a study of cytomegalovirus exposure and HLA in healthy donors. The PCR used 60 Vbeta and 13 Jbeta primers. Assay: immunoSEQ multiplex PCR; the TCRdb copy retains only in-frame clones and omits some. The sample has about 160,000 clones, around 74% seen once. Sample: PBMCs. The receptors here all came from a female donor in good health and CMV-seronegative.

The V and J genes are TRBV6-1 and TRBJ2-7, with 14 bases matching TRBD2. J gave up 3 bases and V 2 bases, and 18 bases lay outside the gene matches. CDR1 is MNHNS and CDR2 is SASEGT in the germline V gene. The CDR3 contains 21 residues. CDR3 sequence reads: CASSERAGTSGRLISFYEQYF. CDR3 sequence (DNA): TGTGCCAGCAGTGAACGGGCAGGGACTAGCGGGAGATTAATTAGTTTCTACGAGCAGTACTTC.

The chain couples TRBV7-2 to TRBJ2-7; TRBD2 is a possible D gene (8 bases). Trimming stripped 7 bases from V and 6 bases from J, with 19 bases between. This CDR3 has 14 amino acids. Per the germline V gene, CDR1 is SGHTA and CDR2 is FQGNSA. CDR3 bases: TGTGCCAGCACCAGGGGGTGGACTAGCCCCGAGCAGTACTTC. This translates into CASTRGWTSPEQYF.

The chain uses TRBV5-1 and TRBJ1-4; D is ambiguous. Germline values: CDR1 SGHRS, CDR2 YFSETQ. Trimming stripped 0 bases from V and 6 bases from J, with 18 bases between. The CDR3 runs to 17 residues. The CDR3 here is CASSLVPIRVGDEKLFF. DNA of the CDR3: TGCGCCAGCAGCTTGGTCCCGATTCGAGTAGGAGATGAAAAACTGTTTTTT.

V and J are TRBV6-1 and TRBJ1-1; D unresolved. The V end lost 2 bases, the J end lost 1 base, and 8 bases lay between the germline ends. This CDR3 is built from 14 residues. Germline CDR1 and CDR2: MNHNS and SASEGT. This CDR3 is CASSELSGNTEAFF. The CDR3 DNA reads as TGTGCCAGCAGTGAATTATCAGGGAACACTGAAGCTTTCTTT.

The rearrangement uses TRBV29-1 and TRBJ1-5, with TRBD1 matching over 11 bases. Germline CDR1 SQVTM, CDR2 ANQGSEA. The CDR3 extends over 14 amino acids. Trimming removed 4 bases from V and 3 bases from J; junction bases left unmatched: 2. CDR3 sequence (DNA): TGCAGCGTTGGGACAGGGGGCCCCAATCAGCCCCAGCATTTT. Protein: CSVGTGGPNQPQHF.

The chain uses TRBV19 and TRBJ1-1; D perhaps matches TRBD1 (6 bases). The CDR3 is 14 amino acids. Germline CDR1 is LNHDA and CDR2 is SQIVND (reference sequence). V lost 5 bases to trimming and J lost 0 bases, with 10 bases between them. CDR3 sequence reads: CASSFGQLNTEAFF. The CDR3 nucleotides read TGTGCCAGTAGTTTTGGACAGTTGAACACTGAAGCTTTCTTT.

CDR3: CASSGEGGSYEQYF. DNA for the CDR3: TGTGCCAGCAGTGGGGAGGGGGGCTCCTACGAGCAGTACTTC. The chain has TRBV6-1 and TRBJ2-7, with D possibly TRBD2 on 7 matching bases. The V and J ends lost 4 bases and 0 bases respectively, with 10 bases between them. CDR1 and CDR2 from the germline V gene are MNHNS and SASEGT. The CDR3 is made up of 14 amino acids.

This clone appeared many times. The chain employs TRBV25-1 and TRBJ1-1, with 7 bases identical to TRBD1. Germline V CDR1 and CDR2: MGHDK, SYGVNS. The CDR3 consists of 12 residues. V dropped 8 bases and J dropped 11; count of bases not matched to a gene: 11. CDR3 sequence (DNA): TGTGCCAGCGGTCAGGGGGATCTGCGGGCTTTCTTT. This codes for CASGQGDLRAFF.

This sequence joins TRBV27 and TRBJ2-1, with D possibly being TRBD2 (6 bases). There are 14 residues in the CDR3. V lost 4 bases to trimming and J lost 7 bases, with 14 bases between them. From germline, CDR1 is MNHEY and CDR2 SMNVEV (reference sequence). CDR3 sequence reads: CASSSAGRVNEQFF. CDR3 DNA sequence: TGTGCCAGCAGTTCGGCGGGAAGAGTTAATGAGCAGTTCTTC.

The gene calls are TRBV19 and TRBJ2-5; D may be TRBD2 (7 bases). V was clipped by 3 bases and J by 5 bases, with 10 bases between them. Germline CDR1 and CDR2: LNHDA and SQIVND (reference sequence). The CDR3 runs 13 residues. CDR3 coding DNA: TGTGCCAGTAGTATGGGGGGGCGCGAGACCCAGTACTTC. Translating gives CASSMGGRETQYF.

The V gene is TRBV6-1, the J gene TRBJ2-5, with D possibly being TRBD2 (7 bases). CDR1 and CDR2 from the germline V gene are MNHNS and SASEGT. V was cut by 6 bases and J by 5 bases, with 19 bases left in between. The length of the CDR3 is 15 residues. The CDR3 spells CASRSKGGAGETQYF. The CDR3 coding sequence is TGTGCCAGCAGGTCTAAAGGGGGGGCAGGGGAGACCCAGTACTTC.

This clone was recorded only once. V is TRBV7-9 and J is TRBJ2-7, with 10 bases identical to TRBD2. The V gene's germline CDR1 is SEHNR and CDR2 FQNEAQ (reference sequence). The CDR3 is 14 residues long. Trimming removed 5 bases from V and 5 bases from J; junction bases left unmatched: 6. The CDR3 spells CASSLLAGEDEQYF. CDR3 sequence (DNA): TGTGCCAGCAGCCTTCTAGCGGGAGAGGACGAGCAGTACTTC.

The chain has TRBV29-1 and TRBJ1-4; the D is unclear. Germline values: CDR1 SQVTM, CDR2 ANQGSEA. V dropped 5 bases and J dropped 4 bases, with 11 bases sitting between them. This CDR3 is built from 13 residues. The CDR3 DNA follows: TGCAGCGTTATCACAAATTTTAATGAAAAACTGTTTTTT. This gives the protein CSVITNFNEKLFF.

CDR3 amino acids: CAWSKGQGTEAFF. CDR3 bases: TGTGCCTGGAGTAAGGGACAGGGCACTGAAGCTTTCTTT. The chain combines TRBV30 with TRBJ1-1; 9 nucleotides agree with TRBD1. Germline V gives CDR1 GTSNPN, CDR2 SVGIG (reference sequence). The CDR3 has 13 amino acids. The trim removed 2 bases at V and 4 bases at J, leaving 2 bases unmatched.

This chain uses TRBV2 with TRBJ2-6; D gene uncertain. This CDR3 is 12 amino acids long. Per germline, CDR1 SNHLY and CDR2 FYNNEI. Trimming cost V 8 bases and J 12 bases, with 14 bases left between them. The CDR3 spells CASQVRPGVLTF. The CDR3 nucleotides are TGTGCCAGCCAGGTCCGCCCCGGCGTCCTGACTTTC.

CDR3 sequence: CASSDLQGATQYF. The CDR3 nucleotides read TGCGCCAGCAGTGACTTACAGGGGGCTACGCAGTATTTT. This chain joins TRBV10-1 and TRBJ2-3; 9 bases map to TRBD1. The CDR3 sequence is 13 residues long. The V and J ends lost 3 bases and 8 bases, in that order; junction bases with no gene match: 3. Germline V lookup: CDR1 WNHNN, CDR2 SYGVQD (reference sequence).

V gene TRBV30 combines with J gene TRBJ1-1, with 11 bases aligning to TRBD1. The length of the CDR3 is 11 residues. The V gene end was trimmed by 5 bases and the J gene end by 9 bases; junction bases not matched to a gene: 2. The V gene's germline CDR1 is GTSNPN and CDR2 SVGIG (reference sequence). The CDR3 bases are TGTGCCTGGGGGACAGGGGGGCAAGCTTTCTTT. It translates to CAWGTGGQAFF. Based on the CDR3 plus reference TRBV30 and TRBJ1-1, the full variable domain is SQTIHQWPATLVQPVGSPLSLECTVEGTSNPNLYWYRQAAGRGLQLLFYSVGIGQISSEVPQNLSASRPQDRQFILSSKKLLLSDSGFYLCAWGTGGQAFFGQGTRLTVV.

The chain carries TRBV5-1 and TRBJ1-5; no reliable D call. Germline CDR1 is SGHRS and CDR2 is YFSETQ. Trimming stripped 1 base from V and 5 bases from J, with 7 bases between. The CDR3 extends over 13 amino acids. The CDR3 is CASSLFGDQPQHF. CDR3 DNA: TGCGCCAGCAGCTTGTTCGGGGATCAGCCCCAGCATTTT.